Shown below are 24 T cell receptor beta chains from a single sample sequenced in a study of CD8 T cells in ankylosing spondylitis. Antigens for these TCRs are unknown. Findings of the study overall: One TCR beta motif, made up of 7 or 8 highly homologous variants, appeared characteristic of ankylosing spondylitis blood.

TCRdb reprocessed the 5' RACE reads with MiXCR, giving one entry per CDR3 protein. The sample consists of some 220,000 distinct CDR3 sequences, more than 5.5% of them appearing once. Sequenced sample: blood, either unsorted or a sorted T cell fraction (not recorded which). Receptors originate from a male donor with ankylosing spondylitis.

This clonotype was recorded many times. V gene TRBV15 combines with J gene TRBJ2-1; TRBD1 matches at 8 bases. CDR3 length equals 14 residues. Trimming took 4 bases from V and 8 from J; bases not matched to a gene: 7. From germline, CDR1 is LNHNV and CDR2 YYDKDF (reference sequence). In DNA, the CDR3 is TGTGCCACCAGCACTGGACAGGGTAGAGATGAGCAGTTCTTC. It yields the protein CATSTGQGRDEQFF.

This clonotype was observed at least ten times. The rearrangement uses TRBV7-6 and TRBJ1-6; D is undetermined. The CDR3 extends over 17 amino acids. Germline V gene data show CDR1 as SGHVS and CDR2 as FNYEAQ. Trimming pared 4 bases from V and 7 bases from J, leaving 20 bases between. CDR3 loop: CASSSLEISTPNSPLHF. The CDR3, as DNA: TGTGCCAGCAGCTCCTTGGAGATCTCGACCCCGAATTCACCCCTCCACTTT.

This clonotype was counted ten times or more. CDR3 sequence reads: CASSQVDGGTEAFF. CDR3 nucleotides: TGTGCCAGCAGCCAAGTCGACGGAGGAACTGAAGCTTTCTTT. The chain carries TRBV3-1 and TRBJ1-1; no clear D. The CDR3 length is 14 residues. Germline loops: CDR1 LGHDT, CDR2 YNNKEL (reference sequence). V gave up 1 base and J gave up 5 bases, with 11 bases separating them.

This chain's CDR3 is CASSQESPLRDSPLHF. The CDR3 bases are TGCGCCAGCAGCCAAGAGTCACCGCTTCGAGATTCACCCCTCCACTTT. The J gene is TRBJ1-6, the V gene TRBV4-3, with D hard to call. The CDR3 loop spans 16 amino acids. Looked up from germline, CDR1 is LGHNA and CDR2 is YSLEER. V was trimmed by 0 bases and J by 8 bases, leaving 14 bases between them.

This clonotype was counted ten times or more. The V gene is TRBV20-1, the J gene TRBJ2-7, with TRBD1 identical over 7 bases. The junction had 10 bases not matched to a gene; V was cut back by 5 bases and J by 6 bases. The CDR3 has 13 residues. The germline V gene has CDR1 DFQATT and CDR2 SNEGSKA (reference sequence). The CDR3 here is CSAGEGASLEQYF. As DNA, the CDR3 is TGCAGTGCTGGTGAGGGGGCCAGCCTCGAGCAGTACTTC.

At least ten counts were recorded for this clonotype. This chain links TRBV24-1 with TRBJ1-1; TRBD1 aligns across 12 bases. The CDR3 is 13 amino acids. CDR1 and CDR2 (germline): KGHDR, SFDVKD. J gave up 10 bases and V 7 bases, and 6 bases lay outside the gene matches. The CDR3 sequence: CATRDRDRGRAFF. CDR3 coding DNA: TGTGCCACCAGAGACCGGGACAGGGGGCGAGCTTTCTTT.

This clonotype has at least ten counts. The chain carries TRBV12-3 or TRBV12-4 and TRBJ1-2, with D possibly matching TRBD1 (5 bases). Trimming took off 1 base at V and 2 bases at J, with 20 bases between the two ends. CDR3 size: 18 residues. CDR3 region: CASSLGFGFGAGNYGYTF. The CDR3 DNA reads TGTGCCAGCAGTTTAGGTTTCGGTTTCGGGGCGGGGAACTATGGCTACACCTTC.

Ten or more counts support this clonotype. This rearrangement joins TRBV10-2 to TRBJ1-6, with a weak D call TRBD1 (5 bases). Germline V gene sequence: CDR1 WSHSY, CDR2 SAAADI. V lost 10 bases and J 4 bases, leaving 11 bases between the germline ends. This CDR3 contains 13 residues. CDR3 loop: CAITGGYNSPLHF. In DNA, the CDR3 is TGCGCCATTACGGGGGGATATAATTCACCCCTCCACTTT.

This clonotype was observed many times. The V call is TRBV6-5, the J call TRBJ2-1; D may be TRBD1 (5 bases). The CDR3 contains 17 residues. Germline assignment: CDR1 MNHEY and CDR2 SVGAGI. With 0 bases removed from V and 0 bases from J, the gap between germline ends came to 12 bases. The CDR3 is CASSYSWQGSSYNEQFF. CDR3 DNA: TGTGCCAGCAGTTACTCTTGGCAGGGAAGCTCCTACAATGAGCAGTTCTTC.

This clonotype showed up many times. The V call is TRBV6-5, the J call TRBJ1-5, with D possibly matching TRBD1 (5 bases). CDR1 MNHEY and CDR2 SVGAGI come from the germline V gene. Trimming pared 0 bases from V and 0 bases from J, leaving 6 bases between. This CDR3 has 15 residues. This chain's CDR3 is CASSYSRGSNQPQHF. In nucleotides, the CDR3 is TGTGCCAGCAGTTACTCGAGGGGTAGCAATCAGCCCCAGCATTTT.

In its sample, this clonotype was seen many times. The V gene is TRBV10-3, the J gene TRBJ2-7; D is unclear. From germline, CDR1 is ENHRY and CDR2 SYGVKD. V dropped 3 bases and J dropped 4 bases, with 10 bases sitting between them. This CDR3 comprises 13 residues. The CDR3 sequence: CAISEGRRYEQYF. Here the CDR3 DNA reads TGTGCCATCAGTGAAGGTCGTCGGTACGAGCAGTACTTC.

The CDR3 DNA reads TGTGCCAGCAGCGTAAATTACGGGAACTTCCCCGGTGAGCAGTTCTTC. Translated, it gives CASSVNYGNFPGEQFF. The V call is TRBV7-9, the J call TRBJ2-1, with a possible D match to TRBD2 (5 bases). Germline values: CDR1 SEHNR, CDR2 FQNEAQ (reference sequence). V lost 5 bases, J lost 9 bases, and 23 bases lay in between. The CDR3 has 16 residues. Based on the CDR3 plus reference TRBV7-9 and TRBJ2-1, the full variable domain is DTGVSQNPRHKITKRGQNVTFRCDPISEHNRLYWYRQTLGQGPEFLTYFQNEAQLEKSRLLSDRFSAERPKGSFSTLEIQRTEQGDSAMYLCASSVNYGNFPGEQFFGPGTRLTVL.

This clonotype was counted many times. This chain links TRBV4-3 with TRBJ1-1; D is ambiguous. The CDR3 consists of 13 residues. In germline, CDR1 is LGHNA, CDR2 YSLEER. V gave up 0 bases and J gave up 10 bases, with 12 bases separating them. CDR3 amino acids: CASSQDLPGGAFF. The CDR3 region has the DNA TGCGCCAGCAGCCAAGATCTGCCCGGTGGAGCTTTCTTT.

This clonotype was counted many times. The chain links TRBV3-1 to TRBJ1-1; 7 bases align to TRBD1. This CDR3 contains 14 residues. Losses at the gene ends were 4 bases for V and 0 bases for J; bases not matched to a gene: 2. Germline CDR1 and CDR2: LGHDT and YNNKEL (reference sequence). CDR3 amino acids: CASSLGTVNTEAFF. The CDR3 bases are TGTGCCAGCAGCCTCGGGACAGTGAACACTGAAGCTTTCTTT.

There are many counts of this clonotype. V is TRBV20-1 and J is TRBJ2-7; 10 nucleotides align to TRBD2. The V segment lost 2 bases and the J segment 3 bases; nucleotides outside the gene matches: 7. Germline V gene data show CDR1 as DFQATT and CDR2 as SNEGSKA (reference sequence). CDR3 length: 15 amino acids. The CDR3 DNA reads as TGCAGTGCTAGAAGGCGTCTAGCGGGAGACTACGAGCAGTACTTC. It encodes CSARRRLAGDYEQYF.

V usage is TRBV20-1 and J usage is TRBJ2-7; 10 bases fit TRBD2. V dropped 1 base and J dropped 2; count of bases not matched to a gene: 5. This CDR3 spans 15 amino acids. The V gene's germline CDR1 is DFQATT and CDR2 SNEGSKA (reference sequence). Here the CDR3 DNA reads TGCAGTGCTAGAGCCACTAGCGGGGATCCCTACGAGCAGTACTTC. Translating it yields CSARATSGDPYEQYF.

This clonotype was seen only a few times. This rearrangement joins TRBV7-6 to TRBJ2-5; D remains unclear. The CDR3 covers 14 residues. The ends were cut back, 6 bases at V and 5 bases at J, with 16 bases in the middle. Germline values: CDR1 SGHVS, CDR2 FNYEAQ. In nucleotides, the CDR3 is TGTGCCAGCAGTAGGAGTGTGGTTGGGGAGACCCAGTACTTC. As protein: CASSRSVVGETQYF.

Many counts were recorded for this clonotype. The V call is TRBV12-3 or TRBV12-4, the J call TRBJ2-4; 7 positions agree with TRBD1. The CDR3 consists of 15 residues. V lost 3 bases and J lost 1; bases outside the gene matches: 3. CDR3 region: CASSFRGPAKNIQYF. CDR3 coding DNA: TGTGCCAGCAGTTTTAGGGGGCCTGCCAAAAACATTCAGTACTTC.

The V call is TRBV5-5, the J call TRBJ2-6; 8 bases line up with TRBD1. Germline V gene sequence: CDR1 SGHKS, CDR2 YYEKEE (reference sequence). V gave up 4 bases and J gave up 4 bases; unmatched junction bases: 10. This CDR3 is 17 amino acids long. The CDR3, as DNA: TGTGCCAGCAGCCAGATACCCAGGGGGCTCGGGGCCAACGTCCTGACTTTC. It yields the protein CASSQIPRGLGANVLTF. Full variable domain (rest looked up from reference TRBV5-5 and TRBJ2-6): DAGVTQSPTHLIKTRGQQVTLRCSPISGHKSVSWYQQVLGQGPQFIFQYYEKEERGRGNFPDRFSARQFPNYSSELNVNALLLGDSALYLCASSQIPRGLGANVLTFGAGSRLTVL.

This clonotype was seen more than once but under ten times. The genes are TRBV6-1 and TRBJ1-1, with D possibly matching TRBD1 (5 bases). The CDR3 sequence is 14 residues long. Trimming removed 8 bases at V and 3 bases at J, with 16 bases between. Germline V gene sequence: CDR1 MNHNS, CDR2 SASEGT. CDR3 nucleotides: TGTGCCAGCTGTCGATCTGGGGGAGACACTGAAGCTTTCTTT. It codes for CASCRSGGDTEAFF.

The CDR3 DNA reads TGTGCCAGCGCTCCTTCAGGTTTTGGCTACACCTTC. Its protein product is CASAPSGFGYTF. The chain has TRBV6-1 and TRBJ1-2; D not resolved. CDR3 length: 12 amino acids. CDR1 is MNHNS and CDR2 is SASEGT in the germline V gene. Trimming shortened V by 8 bases and J by 7 bases, and 14 bases separated the two germline ends.

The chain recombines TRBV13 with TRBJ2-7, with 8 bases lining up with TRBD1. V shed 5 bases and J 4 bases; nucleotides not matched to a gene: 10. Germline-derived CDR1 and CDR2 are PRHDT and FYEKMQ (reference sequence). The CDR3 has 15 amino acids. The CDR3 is CASSADGTGRYEQYF. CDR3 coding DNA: TGTGCCAGCAGCGCCGATGGGACAGGAAGATACGAGCAGTACTTC.

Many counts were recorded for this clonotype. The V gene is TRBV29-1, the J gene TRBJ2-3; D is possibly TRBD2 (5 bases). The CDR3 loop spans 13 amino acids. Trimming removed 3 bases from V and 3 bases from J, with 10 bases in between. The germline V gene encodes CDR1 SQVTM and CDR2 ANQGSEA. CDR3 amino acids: CSVDGVLTDTQYF. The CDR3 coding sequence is TGCAGCGTTGACGGGGTACTTACAGATACGCAGTATTTT.

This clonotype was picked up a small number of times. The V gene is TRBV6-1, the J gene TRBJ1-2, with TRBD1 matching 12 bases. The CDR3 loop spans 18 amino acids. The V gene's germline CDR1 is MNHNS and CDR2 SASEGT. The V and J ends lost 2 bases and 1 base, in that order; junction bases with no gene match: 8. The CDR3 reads CASSEKGDRGHGNYGYTF. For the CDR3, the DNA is TGTGCCAGCAGTGAAAAGGGGGACAGGGGGCATGGTAACTATGGCTACACCTTC.